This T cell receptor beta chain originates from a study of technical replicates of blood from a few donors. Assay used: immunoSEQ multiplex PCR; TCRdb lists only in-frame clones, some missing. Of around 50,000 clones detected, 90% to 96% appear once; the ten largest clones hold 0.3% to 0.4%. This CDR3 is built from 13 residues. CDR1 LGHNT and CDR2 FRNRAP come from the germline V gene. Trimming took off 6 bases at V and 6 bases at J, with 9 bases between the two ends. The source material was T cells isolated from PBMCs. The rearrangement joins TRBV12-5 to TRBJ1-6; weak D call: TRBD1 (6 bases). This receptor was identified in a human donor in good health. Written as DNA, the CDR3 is TGTGCTAGTGGACAGGGACCTAATTCACCCCTCCACTTT. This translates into CASGQGPNSPLHF.